The 32 T cell receptor beta chains below all came from one sample that was sequenced in a study of T cells in Graves' hyperthyroidism and ophthalmopathy. Amplified TCR beta CDR3 regions came from RNA transcripts. HTBI primers were employed in a first-round RT-PCR of the TCR CDR3. Via MiXCR, TCRdb re-called the multiplex PCR reads, giving one row per CDR3 protein. The table has hundreds of thousands of distinct CDR3 sequences, 30% to 40% seen once. Sequenced sample: blood. These receptors were collected from a woman aged 40-49 years with Graves' hyperthyroidism.

The chain has TRBV7-3 and TRBJ1-1, with a possible D match to TRBD1 (5 bases). Germline CDR1 reads SGHTA; CDR2 reads FQGTGA. The V and J ends lost 5 bases and 11 bases respectively, with 12 bases between them. CDR3 length: 11 residues. The CDR3 reads CASSAGAGAFF. The CDR3 bases are TGTGCCAGCAGCGCAGGAGCAGGGGCTTTCTTT.

This clonotype appeared many times. The V gene is TRBV19, the J gene TRBJ2-7; D could derive from TRBD1 or TRBD2 (5 bases each). The CDR3 has 13 residues. Between the trimmed V and J ends, which lost 1 base and 6 bases, there was a span of 10 bases. CDR1 and CDR2 (germline): LNHDA, SQIVND (reference sequence). The DNA of the CDR3 is TGTGCCAGTAGTATAGTCGGGGCTTCCGAGCAGTACTTC. Translation: CASSIVGASEQYF.

The chain employs TRBV7-2 and TRBJ1-2; 11 nucleotides align to TRBD1. The germline gives CDR1 SGHTA, CDR2 FQGNSA. This CDR3 region has 16 residues. With 5 bases clipped from V and 4 bases from J, the junction kept 9 bases outside the gene matches. The CDR3 DNA reads as TGTGCCAGCAGCCAAGAGGGACAGGGGGGAACCTATGGCTACACCTTC. It specifies CASSQEGQGGTYGYTF.

This clonotype was seen a handful of times. The genes are TRBV6-5 and TRBJ1-1, with D possibly matching TRBD1 (5 bases). Germline values: CDR1 MNHEY, CDR2 SVGAGI. The CDR3 sequence is 15 residues long. V was cut by 6 bases and J by 1 base, with 15 bases left in between. CDR3 DNA sequence: TGTGCCAGCAGAGAGGAGGGGCGCAGGAACACTGAAGCTTTCTTT. This sequence encodes CASREEGRRNTEAFF.

Concerning this clonotype itself: The CDR3 end shows no conserved phenylalanine or tryptophan, and so a read error is likely. The CDR3 DNA reads as TGTGCCAGCAGCTTAGAGGGGTTCATGAACACTGAAGCTTTCCTT. Translated: CASSLEGFMNTEAFL. V gene TRBV7-9 combines with J gene TRBJ1-1; a weak D match, TRBD1 (5 bases). V shed 1 base and J shed 0 bases, with 9 bases lying between them. Germline values: CDR1 SEHNR, CDR2 FQNEAQ (reference sequence). CDR3 length: 15 amino acids.

Concerning this clonotype: Just one base apart from a much larger clone, this may be a read error. CDR3 sequence reads: CASSVGTGQPQHF. The CDR3 DNA is TGTGCCAGCAGCGTCGGGACGGGCCAGCCCCAGCATTTT. The chain combines TRBV9 with TRBJ1-5, with D tentatively TRBD1 (5 bases). CDR3 length: 13 residues. V lost 2 bases, J lost 7 bases, and 10 bases lay in between. The V gene's germline CDR1 is SGDLS and CDR2 YYNGEE.

The chain links TRBV6-5 to TRBJ2-7, with D tentatively TRBD1 (5 bases). There are 16 residues in the CDR3. Germline assignment: CDR1 MNHEY and CDR2 SVGAGI. V was shortened by 5 bases and J by 5 bases, with 22 bases between the two germline ends. This CDR3 is CASSERLISSGNEQYF. DNA of the CDR3: TGTGCCAGCAGTGAACGTCTCATCTCCTCAGGGAACGAGCAGTACTTC.

Notes on this clonotype: The junction does not match germline at one end; this may be a read error. The genes are TRBV7-7 and TRBJ2-3; D unclear. Germline CDR1 reads SSHAT; CDR2 reads FNYEAQ (reference sequence). CDR3 length: 15 amino acids. The chain's CDR3 is CASSPQRLMADTQYF. CDR3 in DNA: TGTGCTAGCAGCCCCCAACGCCTCATGGCAGATACGCAGTATTTT.

This rearrangement joins TRBV5-6 to TRBJ1-5, with a tentative D call TRBD1 (5 bases). V was shortened by 3 bases and J by 2 bases, with 15 bases between the two germline ends. Germline CDR1 SGHDT, CDR2 YYEEEE. The CDR3 loop spans 16 amino acids. The CDR3 sequence: CASSSGPVGGNQPQHF. CDR3 nucleotide sequence: TGTGCCAGCAGCTCGGGGCCGGTGGGTGGCAATCAGCCCCAGCATTTT.

This clonotype was counted at least ten times. The chain joins TRBV7-9 to TRBJ1-6, with 7 bases that match TRBD1. This CDR3 contains 15 residues. CDR1 and CDR2 from the germline V gene are SEHNR and FQNEAQ (reference sequence). J gave up 8 bases and V 1 base, and 5 bases lay outside the gene matches. The CDR3 nucleotides are TGTGCCAGCAGCTTAGGGGCAGGGGGTCATTCACCCCTCCACTTT. It codes for CASSLGAGGHSPLHF.

The chain employs TRBV7-2 and TRBJ2-3, with 10 bases aligning to TRBD2. CDR3 length: 16 amino acids. Germline CDR1 SGHTA, CDR2 FQGNSA. The trim removed 5 bases at V and 3 bases at J, leaving 8 bases unmatched. The CDR3 DNA reads as TGTGCCAGCAGCGGAACCAGCGGGGGGGCAACAGATACGCAGTATTTT. Its translation is CASSGTSGGATDTQYF.

Here the CDR3 reads CASSVGEVAGYTF. Here the CDR3 DNA reads TGTGCCAGCAGTGTTGGGGAGGTCGCTGGCTACACCTTC. V and J are TRBV2 and TRBJ1-2; D gene uncertain. Germline CDR1 SNHLY, CDR2 FYNNEI. Trimming pared 4 bases from V and 7 bases from J, leaving 13 bases between. The CDR3 runs 13 residues.

The rearrangement joins TRBV10-3 to TRBJ2-5; the D gene is possibly TRBD2 (5 bases). CDR3 length: 12 residues. Germline V gene sequence: CDR1 ENHRY, CDR2 SYGVKD. The germline V and J ends were trimmed by 9 bases and 2 bases, with 10 bases remaining between them. The CDR3 DNA follows: TGTGCCATTTCCCGGGATCAAGAGACCCAGTACTTC. Its protein is CAISRDQETQYF.

This clonotype was observed a few times. This chain links TRBV20-1 with TRBJ2-7; D is unclear. Trimming took 5 bases from V and 0 from J, leaving 14 bases between them. The V gene's germline CDR1 is DFQATT and CDR2 SNEGSKA (reference sequence). The CDR3 runs to 14 residues. The CDR3 DNA follows: TGCAGTGCTCGGAGTTTGGAGAGCTCCTACGAGCAGTACTTC. Its translation is CSARSLESSYEQYF.

This clonotype was observed a handful of times. The rearrangement uses TRBV7-9 and TRBJ2-5; weak D call: TRBD1 (5 bases). Germline V CDR1 and CDR2: SEHNR, FQNEAQ (reference sequence). The CDR3 covers 17 residues. Trimming took off 7 bases at V and 3 bases at J, with 24 bases between the two ends. The CDR3 loop reads CASTRRQREPRKETQYF. The CDR3 DNA is TGTGCCAGCACCCGACGACAGCGAGAACCGAGGAAAGAGACCCAGTACTTC.

The rearrangement links TRBV11-2 to TRBJ2-5; D may correspond to TRBD1 or TRBD2 (5 bases each). The V and J ends lost 2 bases and 5 bases respectively, with 18 bases between them. This CDR3 spans 16 amino acids. CDR1 and CDR2 from the germline V gene are SGHAT and FQNNGV. The CDR3, as DNA: TGTGCCAGCAGCTTAACGAGGGGTGGTTCGTCTGAGACCCAGTACTTC. The encoded protein is CASSLTRGGSSETQYF.

In this sample, this clonotype turned up once. Germline is not matched at one junction end, which may reflect a read error. V is TRBV5-1 and J is TRBJ2-7; unclear D gene. CDR1 and CDR2 from the germline V gene are SGHRS and YFSETQ. The CDR3 sequence is 14 residues long. CDR3 nucleotide sequence: TGCGCCAGCAGCTTAGGCCAGGCGTCCTACGAGCAGCACTTC. Translation: CASSLGQASYEQHF.

This clonotype was detected ten times or more. The rearrangement joins TRBV29-1 to TRBJ2-7; D gene unclear. Deletions cut 4 bases from V and 0 bases from J, with 13 bases between. Per the germline V gene, CDR1 is SQVTM and CDR2 is ANQGSEA. The CDR3 extends over 14 amino acids. CDR3 DNA: TGCAGCGTTGCCGGGTCCTCGAGCTCCTACGAGCAGTACTTC. This sequence encodes CSVAGSSSSYEQYF.

This clonotype was detected only a few times. The V gene is TRBV20-1, the J gene TRBJ1-5; D unclear. Per germline, CDR1 DFQATT and CDR2 SNEGSKA (reference sequence). This CDR3 has 14 residues. The V end lost 6 bases, the J end lost 0 bases, and 12 bases lay between the germline ends. The CDR3 bases are TGCAGTGCCTCCGGAAGTCATAGCAATCAGCCCCAGCATTTT. It codes for CSASGSHSNQPQHF.

This clonotype was observed a few times. The chain couples TRBV11-1 to TRBJ2-7; no definite D call. CDR1 and CDR2 (germline): SGHAT, FQDESV (reference sequence). Trimming removed 2 bases from V and 2 bases from J, with 10 bases in between. The CDR3 totals 14 residues. The DNA of the CDR3 is TGTGCCAGCAGCTTATATCAGGCCACCTACGAGCAGTACTTC. It specifies CASSLYQATYEQYF.

This clonotype has a count of ten or more. In nucleotides, the CDR3 is TGTGCCAGCAGCTCACCCGGGGGGGGGCGGGATGGCTACACCTTC. As protein: CASSSPGGGRDGYTF. The V gene is TRBV7-9, the J gene TRBJ1-2, with TRBD1 as a possible D gene (6 bases). Germline V CDR1 and CDR2: SEHNR, FQNEAQ (reference sequence). The germline V and J ends were trimmed by 4 bases and 6 bases, with 18 bases remaining between them. This CDR3 has 15 amino acids. Drawing the rest from reference TRBV7-9 and TRBJ1-2, the complete variable domain is DTGVSQNPRHKITKRGQNVTFRCDPISEHNRLYWYRQTLGQGPEFLTYFQNEAQLEKSRLLSDRFSAERPKGSFSTLEIQRTEQGDSAMYLCASSSPGGGRDGYTFGSGTRLTVV.

This clonotype has a handful of counts. This rearrangement joins TRBV2 to TRBJ1-1; TRBD1 agrees at 7 bases. The CDR3 runs to 14 residues. J gave up 5 bases and V 2 bases, and 5 bases lay outside the gene matches. Germline lookup yields CDR1 SNHLY and CDR2 FYNNEI. CDR3 residues: CASSEQGVFTEAFF. The CDR3 nucleotides read TGTGCCAGCAGTGAACAGGGGGTTTTTACTGAAGCTTTCTTT.

This clonotype was seen a few times. CDR3 region: CASSQDLSGSIYEQYF. DNA for the CDR3: TGCGCCAGCAGCCAAGATCTTAGCGGGAGCATCTACGAGCAGTACTTC. The rearrangement uses TRBV4-3 and TRBJ2-7, with TRBD2 matching over 9 bases. V dropped 0 bases and J dropped 3; count of bases not matched to a gene: 6. The length of the CDR3 is 16 residues. Germline V gives CDR1 LGHNA, CDR2 YSLEER.

This clonotype was found many times. The chain couples TRBV5-1 to TRBJ2-2; D is unclear. The germline V gene has CDR1 SGHRS and CDR2 YFSETQ. Between the trimmed V and J ends, which lost 2 bases and 0 bases, there was a span of 5 bases. The CDR3 loop spans 14 amino acids. DNA for the CDR3: TGCGCCAGCAGCTTTGGAGCGAACACCGGGGAGCTGTTTTTT. It specifies CASSFGANTGELFF.

This clonotype was seen more than once but under ten times. CDR3 amino acids: CASSSGSEQFF. As DNA, the CDR3 is TGTGCCAGCAGCTCCGGTAGTGAGCAGTTCTTC. The rearrangement uses TRBV7-3 and TRBJ2-1; D not resolved. The germline gives CDR1 SGHTA, CDR2 FQGTGA. The CDR3 consists of 11 residues. Trimming pared 4 bases from V and 9 bases from J, leaving 7 bases between.

The chain uses TRBV11-2 and TRBJ2-7; 7 nucleotides agree with TRBD1. The CDR3 runs to 15 residues. CDR1 is SGHAT, CDR2 FQNNGV, per germline. V was clipped by 5 bases and J by 4 bases; unmatched bases: 11. The CDR3 reads CASSVARDRLYEQYF. The CDR3 bases are TGTGCCAGCAGCGTTGCCCGGGACAGACTATACGAGCAGTACTTC. The whole variable domain, filled in from reference TRBV11-2 and TRBJ2-7, reads EAGVAQSPRYKIIEKRQSVAFWCNPISGHATLYWYQQILGQGPKLLIQFQNNGVVDDSQLPKDRFSAERLKGVDSTLKIQPAKLEDSAVYLCASSVARDRLYEQYFGPGTRLTVT.

This clonotype was seen ten or more times. The chain couples TRBV14 to TRBJ2-5, with 9 positions matching TRBD2. Germline values: CDR1 SGHDN, CDR2 FVKESK. This CDR3 has 16 residues. V lost 1 base and J lost 6; bases outside the gene matches: 9. The CDR3 protein is CASSQGTSGLIKTQYF. The CDR3 DNA reads as TGTGCCAGCAGCCAAGGAACTAGCGGGTTGATTAAGACCCAGTACTTC.

Only one count was recorded for this clonotype. At one end the junction does not follow the germline gene, possibly because of a read error. The chain is built from TRBV7-9 and TRBJ1-2; D not resolved. CDR1 SEHNR and CDR2 FQNEAQ come from the germline V gene (reference sequence). CDR3 length equals 17 residues. The CDR3: CASSHPSSPAENYGYTF. The CDR3 nucleotides are TGCGCCAGCAGCCATCCAAGTTCCCCGGCAGAAAACTATGGCTACACCTTC.

Written as DNA, the CDR3 is TGTGCCAGCAGTGGACAGGGGGGCACCGGGGAGCTGTTTTTT. Its translation: CASSGQGGTGELFF. The chain is built from TRBV2 and TRBJ2-2; TRBD1 agrees at 9 bases. From germline, CDR1 is SNHLY and CDR2 FYNNEI. Trimming took 4 bases from V and 4 from J; bases not matched to a gene: 1. The CDR3 runs to 14 residues.

CDR3 nucleotides: TGTGCCAGCAGCCCAACTGGGGGGGGGCAAGAGACCCAGTACTTC. Its protein is CASSPTGGGQETQYF. The gene calls are TRBV9 and TRBJ2-5, with TRBD2 identical over 7 bases. Trimming at V came to 4 bases and at J to 2 bases, leaving 8 bases not matched to a gene. CDR1 is SGDLS and CDR2 is YYNGEE in the germline V gene. CDR3 length: 15 residues.

This clonotype was picked up one time. The V gene is TRBV29-1, the J gene TRBJ2-7; D is perhaps TRBD2 (6 bases). The end of the DNA is better explained by TRBJ2-4, so the J call may be wrong. The CDR3 runs to 13 residues. CDR1 is SQVTM, CDR2 ANQGSEA, per germline. The chain's CDR3 is CSVARGSKNIQYF. DNA of the CDR3: TGCAGCGTTGCCCGGGGGTCCAAAAACATTCAGTACTTC.

This clonotype was recorded a few times. This chain joins TRBV2 and TRBJ1-1, with D possibly matching TRBD1 (5 bases). The length of the CDR3 is 15 residues. CDR1 and CDR2 (germline): SNHLY, FYNNEI. The V end lost 8 bases, the J end lost 4 bases, and 20 bases lay between the germline ends. CDR3 region: CASSPIGGGGTEAFF. CDR3 sequence (DNA): TGTGCCAGCTCACCGATCGGGGGAGGCGGCACTGAAGCTTTCTTT.